The sequence of this T cell receptor beta chain was determined in a study of cytomegalovirus exposure and HLA in healthy donors. About the study: The Caucasian-associated ancestry cluster contained 81% of the 300 to 450 genotyped donors.

In regard to this clone: Its matching antigen is unknown.

General study points: CMV antigen specificity of a few CMV-associated chains was confirmed in vitro. The presence/absence work took it that sequencing depth was about the same across donors.

PCR primers comprised 60 Vbeta and 13 Jbeta primers. Here immunoSEQ multiplex PCR was the method, and the copy in TCRdb shows in-frame clones only, minus some. Its listing shows 150,000 or so clones. The CDR3 runs to 17 residues. J gave up 2 bases and V 5 bases, and 14 bases lay outside the gene matches. The germline V gene encodes CDR1 MGHRA and CDR2 YSYEKL. V usage is TRBV4-1 and J usage is TRBJ1-1, with 7 bases that match TRBD1. This clonotype originated in a woman in her forties or fifties in good health and CMV-seronegative. The sample comprised PBMCs. CDR3 protein: CASSKGGFTGDNTEAFF. Here the CDR3 DNA reads TGCGCCAGCAGCAAGGGCGGATTTACAGGGGACAACACTGAAGCTTTCTTT.